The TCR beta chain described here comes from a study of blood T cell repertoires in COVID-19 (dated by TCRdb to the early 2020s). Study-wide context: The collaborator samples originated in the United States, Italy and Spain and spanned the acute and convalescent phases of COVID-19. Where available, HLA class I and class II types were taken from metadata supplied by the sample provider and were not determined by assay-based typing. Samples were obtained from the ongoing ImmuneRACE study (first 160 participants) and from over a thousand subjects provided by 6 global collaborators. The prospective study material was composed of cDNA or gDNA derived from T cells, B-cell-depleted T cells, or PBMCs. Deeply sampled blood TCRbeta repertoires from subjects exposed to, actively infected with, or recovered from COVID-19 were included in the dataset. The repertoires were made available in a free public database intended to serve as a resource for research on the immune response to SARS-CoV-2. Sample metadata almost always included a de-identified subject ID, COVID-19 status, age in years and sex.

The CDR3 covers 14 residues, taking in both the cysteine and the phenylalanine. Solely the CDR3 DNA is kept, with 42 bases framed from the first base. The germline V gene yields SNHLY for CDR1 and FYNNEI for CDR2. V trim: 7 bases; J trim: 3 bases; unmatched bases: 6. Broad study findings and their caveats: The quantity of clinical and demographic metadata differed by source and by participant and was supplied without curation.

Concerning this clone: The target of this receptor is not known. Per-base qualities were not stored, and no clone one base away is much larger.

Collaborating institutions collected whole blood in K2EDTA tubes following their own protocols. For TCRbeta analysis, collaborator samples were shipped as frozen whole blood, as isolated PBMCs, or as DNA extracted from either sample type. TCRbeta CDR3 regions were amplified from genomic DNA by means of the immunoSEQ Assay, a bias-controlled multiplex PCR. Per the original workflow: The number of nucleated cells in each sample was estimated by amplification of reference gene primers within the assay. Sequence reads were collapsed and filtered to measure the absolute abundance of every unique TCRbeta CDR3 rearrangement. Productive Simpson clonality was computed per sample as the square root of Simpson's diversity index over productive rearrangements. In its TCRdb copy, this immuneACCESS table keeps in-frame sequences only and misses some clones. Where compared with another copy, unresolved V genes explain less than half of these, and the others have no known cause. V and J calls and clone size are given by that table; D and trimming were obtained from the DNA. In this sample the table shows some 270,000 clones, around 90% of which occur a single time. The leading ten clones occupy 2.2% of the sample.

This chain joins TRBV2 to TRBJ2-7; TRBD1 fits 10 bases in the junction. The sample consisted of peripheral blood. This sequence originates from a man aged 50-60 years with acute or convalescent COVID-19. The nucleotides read TGTGCCAGCATTCCCGGGACAGGGGACTACGAGCAGTACTTC. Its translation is CASIPGTGDYEQYF.